This T cell receptor (beta chain) was captured by sequencing in a study of shared clonotypes between healthy human individuals. Study-wide findings and caveats: In the sorted subsets, rarefaction showed sequencing was incomplete despite large depth. Roughly 5% was the fraction of naive CD4 clonotypes found shared across a few donors.

This was a deep-level run. In the original workflow: Junction-only immunoSEQ data arrived without quality scores, meaning filtering differed. TCRdb keeps only in-frame clones here, not all; method: immunoSEQ multiplex PCR. V and J calls plus clone size are reproduced from that table; the DNA served to infer D and trimming. This table holds 2 million to 2.5 million clones, 85% to 95% found once. Germline V CDR1 and CDR2: MDHEN, SYDVKM. Trimming removed 10 bases from V and 2 bases from J; junction bases left unmatched: 15. The CDR3 is 17 amino acids. Comment on this clone: Its antigen is unknown.

The sequencing sample was made of naive CD4+ T cells from PBMCs. The sample's subset: CD45RA+ positively selected. V is TRBV28 and J is TRBJ1-3, with 9 bases fitting TRBD1. The source of this sequence is a young man in good health. Some clones in this sample may be carry-over from other donors' samples. CDR3 loop: CATILPGQGTPGNTIYF. CDR3 in DNA: TGTGCCACCATTTTGCCGGGACAGGGTACTCCTGGAAACACCATATATTTT.